The 17 T cell receptor beta chains given below trace back to one sample, sequenced in a study of T-cell reconstitution after alpha-beta-depleted transplantation in children (dated by TCRdb to about 2016). Library preparation used PCR. TCRdb records Illumina HiSeq 2500 as the sequencer. Molecular barcoding was employed in the preparation of TCR libraries, with unique molecular identifiers being used to normalize TCRbeta repertoire quantification. TCRdb itself trimmed the public reads at Q25 with fastp, ran MiXCR and retained productive beta chains. Every entry covers one CDR3 protein and lists the most common genes and DNA from its rows. The sample table holds about 200,000 distinct CDR3 sequences, of which just over 14% were seen once. The top ten clonotypes cover about 13% of the sample. The sequencing used PBMCs from the stem cell graft donor, collected from the stem cell graft. The receptors here all came from a human donor who donated a stem cell graft to a child with acute lymphoblastic leukemia.

This clonotype was recorded many times. The chain is built from TRBV6-1 and TRBJ2-7; 8 bases align to TRBD2. The CDR3 runs 14 residues. With V trimmed by 1 base and J by 1 base, 0 bases remained unmatched. Per the germline V gene, CDR1 is MNHNS and CDR2 is SASEGT. The CDR3 DNA sequence: TGTGCCAGCAGTGAAGGACTAGCGTCCTACGAGCAGTACTTC. Translating it yields CASSEGLASYEQYF.

A single count supports this clonotype. A much larger clone lies a single base off, so this may be a read error. The rearrangement uses TRBV10-2 and TRBJ2-1; no clear D. CDR1 and CDR2 (germline): WSHSY, SAAADI. Trimming shortened V by 0 bases and J by 12 bases, and 9 bases separated the two germline ends. This CDR3 has 12 residues. CDR3 in DNA: TGCGCCAGCAGTGAGTCGGCCTTTGCGCAGTTCTTC. This translates into CASSESAFAQFF.

At least ten counts were recorded for this clonotype. The chain carries TRBV11-2 and TRBJ2-2; the match to TRBD2 covers 16 bases. Looked up from germline, CDR1 is SGHAT and CDR2 is FQNNGV. This CDR3 region has 18 residues. Losses at the gene ends were 2 bases for V and 5 bases for J; bases not matched to a gene: 5. The CDR3 sequence: CASSLRGLAGGRTGELFF. The CDR3 bases are TGTGCCAGCAGCTTAAGGGGACTAGCGGGAGGGCGAACCGGGGAGCTGTTTTTT. The variable domain in full, with the rest retrieved from reference TRBV11-2 and TRBJ2-2, is EAGVAQSPRYKIIEKRQSVAFWCNPISGHATLYWYQQILGQGPKLLIQFQNNGVVDDSQLPKDRFSAERLKGVDSTLKIQPAKLEDSAVYLCASSLRGLAGGRTGELFFGEGSRLTVL.

The chain uses TRBV5-4 and TRBJ2-1; 9 bases agree with TRBD1. The germline gives CDR1 SGHNT, CDR2 YYREEE (reference sequence). V lost 7 bases and J lost 5; bases outside the gene matches: 7. This CDR3 is built from 14 residues. In nucleotides, the CDR3 is TGTGCCAGCCGCCGGGACAGGGTCCACAATGAGCAGTTCTTC. This codes for CASRRDRVHNEQFF.

The table lists this clonotype with many counts. J is TRBJ1-2 and V is TRBV3-1; D is possibly TRBD1 (5 bases). The germline gives CDR1 LGHDT, CDR2 YNNKEL (reference sequence). V was trimmed by 4 bases and J by 2 bases, leaving 11 bases between them. This CDR3 region has 14 residues. The CDR3 sequence: CASSREGINYGYTF. In DNA form, the CDR3 reads TGTGCCAGCAGCCGGGAGGGGATAAACTATGGCTACACCTTC. Combining the CDR3 with reference TRBV3-1 and TRBJ1-2 gives the whole variable domain DTAVSQTPKYLVTQMGNDKSIKCEQNLGHDTMYWYKQDSKKFLKIMFSYNNKELIINETVPNRFSPKSPDKAHLNLHINSLELGDSAVYFCASSREGINYGYTFGSGTRLTVV.

This clonotype showed up many times. The chain combines TRBV9 with TRBJ2-1; 9 bases line up with TRBD2. Germline values: CDR1 SGDLS, CDR2 YYNGEE. V lost 0 bases, J lost 9 bases, and 13 bases stayed unmatched. This CDR3 region has 17 residues. The CDR3: CASSVVSRLAGGGEQFF. The CDR3 DNA is TGTGCCAGCAGCGTAGTTTCCAGGCTCGCGGGAGGGGGTGAGCAGTTCTTC.

This clonotype was observed a few times. The chain employs TRBV10-3 and TRBJ1-1; maybe TRBD1 (6 bases). Between the trimmed V and J ends, which lost 6 bases and 6 bases, there was a span of 14 bases. CDR3 length equals 13 residues. Germline V gene sequence: CDR1 ENHRY, CDR2 SYGVKD. CDR3 protein: CAIRGTGLSEAFF. The CDR3 region has the DNA TGTGCCATCAGGGGAACAGGGTTGTCTGAAGCTTTCTTT.

This clonotype has a count of ten or more. The rearrangement uses TRBV2 and TRBJ2-7; D is unresolved. Trimming took off 4 bases at V and 3 bases at J, with 10 bases between the two ends. The V gene's germline CDR1 is SNHLY and CDR2 FYNNEI. The CDR3 contains 13 residues. The CDR3 sequence is CASSARKLYEQYF. The CDR3 DNA reads as TGTGCCAGCAGTGCCAGAAAGCTCTACGAGCAGTACTTC.

This clonotype was observed many times. The chain employs TRBV7-9 and TRBJ2-1; 13 bases agree with TRBD2. Per the germline V gene, CDR1 is SEHNR and CDR2 is FQNEAQ (reference sequence). The CDR3 has 15 residues. J gave up 10 bases and V 4 bases, and 7 bases lay outside the gene matches. The CDR3: CASSSSGTSGTEQFF. The CDR3 nucleotides are TGTGCCAGCAGCTCATCCGGGACTAGCGGGACAGAGCAGTTCTTC.

The rearrangement joins TRBV5-1 to TRBJ2-5; the D call may be TRBD1 or TRBD2 (5 bases each). The CDR3 loop spans 14 amino acids. CDR1 is SGHRS, CDR2 YFSETQ, per germline. The V end lost 6 bases, the J end lost 2 bases, and 14 bases lay between the germline ends. The CDR3: CASNLGPIQETQYF. The CDR3 DNA reads as TGCGCCAGCAACCTGGGACCGATACAAGAGACCCAGTACTTC.

The chain links TRBV12-3 or TRBV12-4 to TRBJ2-3; D gene ambiguous. The CDR3 has 14 residues. With 3 bases removed from V and 5 bases from J, the gap between germline ends came to 12 bases. For the CDR3, the DNA is TGTGCCAGCAGTTTTCAGGCCTCGATAGATACGCAGTATTTT. Translation: CASSFQASIDTQYF.

This clonotype was detected ten times or more. The J gene is TRBJ1-2, the V gene TRBV12-3 or TRBV12-4; no clear D. V was clipped by 1 base and J by 4 bases, with 13 bases between them. The CDR3 is 15 residues long. This CDR3 is CASSLGRRNLYGYTF. The CDR3 bases are TGTGCCAGCAGTTTAGGACGGCGAAACCTCTATGGCTACACCTTC.

The rearrangement uses TRBV20-1 and TRBJ2-7; D gene unclear. The CDR3 length is 13 residues. CDR1 DFQATT and CDR2 SNEGSKA come from the germline V gene (reference sequence). The V end lost 0 bases, the J end lost 0 bases, and 6 bases lay between the germline ends. CDR3 protein: CSARERVSYEQYF. CDR3 nucleotides: TGCAGTGCTAGAGAAAGGGTCTCCTACGAGCAGTACTTC.

This clonotype was picked up many times. The chain uses TRBV28 and TRBJ1-3; 9 positions match TRBD1. The ends lost 3 bases at V and 0 bases at J; junction bases unmatched: 3. The CDR3 is 16 amino acids. Per germline, CDR1 MDHEN and CDR2 SYDVKM. The DNA for the CDR3 is TGTGCCAGCAGTTTCCCGGGACAGGGCTCTGGAAACACCATATATTTT. Translated, it gives CASSFPGQGSGNTIYF.

The gene calls are TRBV7-2 and TRBJ2-3; maybe TRBD2 (6 bases). Germline V CDR1 and CDR2: SGHTA, FQGNSA. V lost 5 bases, J lost 1 base, and 13 bases lay in between. The CDR3 has 15 residues. For the CDR3, the DNA is TGTGCCAGCAGCACCCCTAGCGATGGCACAGATACGCAGTATTTT. Protein sequence: CASSTPSDGTDTQYF.

This clonotype was seen repeatedly, ten times or more. The rearrangement uses TRBV6-1 and TRBJ2-3; D is ambiguous. The V and J ends lost 1 base and 3 bases respectively, with 8 bases between them. CDR3 length: 14 residues. CDR1 and CDR2 from the germline V gene are MNHNS and SASEGT. The DNA for the CDR3 is TGTGCCAGCAGTGAAGGGTGGCAAACAGATACGCAGTATTTT. It yields the protein CASSEGWQTDTQYF.

This clonotype was seen many times. The chain couples TRBV20-1 to TRBJ2-7; either TRBD1 or TRBD2 may fit D (5 bases each). The CDR3 totals 15 residues. V gave up 1 base and J gave up 3 bases, with 16 bases separating them. Germline values: CDR1 DFQATT, CDR2 SNEGSKA (reference sequence). The CDR3 loop is CSARGRDATFYEQYF. In nucleotides, the CDR3 is TGCAGTGCTAGAGGCCGGGACGCAACCTTCTACGAGCAGTACTTC.